The 10 T cell receptor beta chains listed next were all sequenced from one sample in a study of T-cell reconstitution after alpha-beta-depleted transplantation in children. Researchers prepared the TCRbeta library using unique molecular identifiers, the study reports. TCRdb redid the calling of the PCR reads with MiXCR, one entry per CDR3 protein. The sample has about 230,000 distinct CDR3 sequences; about a tenth are singletons. This sample comprised PBMCs from the stem cell graft donor, obtained from the stem cell graft. Every receptor here comes from a human donor who donated a stem cell graft to a child with acute lymphoblastic leukemia.

This clonotype turned up a few times. The gene calls are TRBV12-3 or TRBV12-4 and TRBJ1-1, with 8 bases matching TRBD1. The CDR3 runs 15 residues. The V segment lost 7 bases and the J segment 5 bases; nucleotides outside the gene matches: 12. CDR3 nucleotide sequence: TGTGCCAGCATCGACGCGGACAGGGTTGTGACTGAAGCTTTCTTT. Translation gives CASIDADRVVTEAFF.

The V and J genes are TRBV7-8 and TRBJ1-4, with 11 bases fitting TRBD1. CDR1 is SGHVS, CDR2 FQNEAQ, per germline. This CDR3 has 15 residues. The junction had 6 bases not matched to a gene; V was cut back by 5 bases and J by 7 bases. The CDR3 DNA reads TGTGCCAGCAGCCCCAAGGGACAGGGGGGTGAAAAACTGTTTTTT. Translated, it gives CASSPKGQGGEKLFF.

In its sample, this clonotype was seen a few times. The chain combines TRBV20-1 with TRBJ2-2; 7 positions agree with TRBD1. Germline V gives CDR1 DFQATT, CDR2 SNEGSKA (reference sequence). The CDR3 spans 13 residues. V lost 8 bases to trimming and J lost 5 bases; unmatched junction nucleotides: 8. The DNA for the CDR3 is TGCAGTAGCTACAGGGGAGAAACCGGGGAGCTGTTTTTT. Amino acid sequence: CSSYRGETGELFF.

The J gene is TRBJ2-3, the V gene TRBV27; D gene ambiguous. This CDR3 has 13 residues. The germline V gene encodes CDR1 MNHEY and CDR2 SMNVEV (reference sequence). V was trimmed by 0 bases and J by 4 bases, leaving 5 bases between them. In DNA, the CDR3 is TGTGCCAGCAGTTTATCGACGCCAGATACGCAGTATTTT. It is translated as CASSLSTPDTQYF.

The count of this clonotype is one. V is TRBV5-8 and J is TRBJ1-2; TRBD1 matches at 9 bases. The germline V gene encodes CDR1 SGHTS and CDR2 YDEGEE. The CDR3 loop spans 17 amino acids. J gave up 0 bases and V 3 bases, and 9 bases lay outside the gene matches. The CDR3 bases are TGTGCCAGCAGCTGGGACAGGGTTTTAGTATCTAACTATGGCTACACCTTC. Its translation: CASSWDRVLVSNYGYTF.

A note on this clonotype: The conserved closing phenylalanine or tryptophan is absent in this CDR3, likely reflecting a read error. V usage is TRBV25-1 and J usage is TRBJ2-1; no clear D. The CDR3 is 14 amino acids. Germline V gene data show CDR1 as MGHDK and CDR2 as SYGVNS. V was pared by 5 bases and J by 0 bases, with 8 bases between. The CDR3: CASSWAYSYNEQFY. The CDR3 nucleotides are TGTGCCAGCAGTTGGGCCTACTCCTACAATGAGCAGTTCTAC.

This clonotype has only a few counts. The chain uses TRBV14 and TRBJ1-3; D is unresolved. This CDR3 has 19 amino acids. V was trimmed by 3 bases and J by 0 bases, leaving 21 bases between them. Germline V lookup: CDR1 SGHDN, CDR2 FVKESK. The CDR3 DNA follows: TGTGCCAGCAGCCAGAGAATCCATTACAGCCGATTCTCTGGAAACACCATATATTTT. This sequence encodes CASSQRIHYSRFSGNTIYF.

This clonotype was seen a few times. The chain recombines TRBV4-2 with TRBJ2-3; TRBD2 agrees at 8 bases. The germline gives CDR1 LGHNA, CDR2 YNFKEQ. Germline trimming cut 4 bases from V and 4 bases from J; bases unmatched to any gene: 1. CDR3 size: 13 residues. CDR3 nucleotides: TGTGCCAGCAGCCTCGGGAGGGCAGATACGCAGTATTTT. This translates into CASSLGRADTQYF.

The J gene is TRBJ1-4, the V gene TRBV5-1; perhaps TRBD1 as D (6 bases). The CDR3 length is 14 residues. Germline V gene data show CDR1 as SGHRS and CDR2 as YFSETQ. With 4 bases removed from V and 5 bases from J, the gap between germline ends came to 12 bases. DNA of the CDR3: TGCGCCAGCAGCATTGGGGGGCCGAATGAAAAACTGTTTTTT. It codes for CASSIGGPNEKLFF.

V is TRBV6-5 and J is TRBJ2-2; 9 positions agree with TRBD2. The V gene end was trimmed by 8 bases and the J gene end by 5 bases; junction bases not matched to a gene: 6. CDR3 size: 14 residues. The germline CDR1 and CDR2 sequences are MNHEY and SVGAGI. The CDR3 nucleotides are TGTGCCAGCTCACCTAGCGGGGTAACCGGGGAGCTGTTTTTT. Protein: CASSPSGVTGELFF.